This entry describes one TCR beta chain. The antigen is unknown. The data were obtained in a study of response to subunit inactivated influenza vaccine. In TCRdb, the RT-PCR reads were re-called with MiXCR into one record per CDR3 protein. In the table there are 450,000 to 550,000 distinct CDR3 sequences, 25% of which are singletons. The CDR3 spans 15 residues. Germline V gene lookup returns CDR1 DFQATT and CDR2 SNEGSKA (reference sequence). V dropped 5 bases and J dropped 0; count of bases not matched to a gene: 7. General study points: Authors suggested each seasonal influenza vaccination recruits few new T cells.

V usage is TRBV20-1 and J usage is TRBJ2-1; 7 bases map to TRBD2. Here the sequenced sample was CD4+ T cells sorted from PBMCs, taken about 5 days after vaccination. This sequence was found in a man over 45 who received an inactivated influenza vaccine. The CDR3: CSAQERGASYNEQFF. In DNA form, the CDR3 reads TGCAGTGCTCAGGAGCGGGGTGCCTCCTACAATGAGCAGTTCTTC.